The rows below give T cell receptor beta chains drawn from one sample of a study of blood T cell repertoires in COVID-19. Sequencing used immunoSEQ multiplex PCR; TCRdb keeps in-frame clones, though not all of them. The data contain more than 450,000 clones, around 87% of them seen just once; the ten biggest clones take up roughly 0.72%. Specimen: PBMCs or T cells enriched from blood (not recorded which). The origin of the receptors is a woman between 18 and 29 years old who had recovered from COVID-19. The CDR3 runs from the conserved cysteine through the conserved F or W. A D gene is named only where the DNA matches it firmly. The listing skips clone size in some rows; elsewhere it reads once, few, many or a size class.

j_call	v_call	d_call	clone_size	cdr3_aa	cdr3_nt
TRBJ1-2	TRBV19	TRBD1	.	CASSFRTGMDGYTF	TGTGCCAGTAGTTTCCGGACAGGGATGGATGGCTACACCTTC
TRBJ2-1	TRBV7-9	.	.	CASSLYYNEQFF	TGTGCCAGCAGCTTATACTACAATGAGCAGTTCTTC
TRBJ2-6	TRBV5-4	.	.	CASSSPIAPSGANVLTF	TGTGCCAGCAGCTCCCCAATAGCGCCCTCTGGGGCCAACGTCCTGACTTTC
TRBJ1-1	TRBV15	.	.	CATSLGQNTEAFF	TGTGCCACCAGCCTTGGACAGAACACTGAAGCTTTCTTT
TRBJ1-2	TRBV27	TRBD1	.	CASSFGPGGGYGYTF	TGTGCCAGCAGTTTTGGGCCAGGGGGCGGCTATGGCTACACCTTC
TRBJ2-7	TRBV2	.	few	CASKQRTDEQYF	TGTGCCAGCAAACAAAGAACAGACGAGCAGTACTTC
TRBJ1-5	TRBV10-2	TRBD1	.	CASSESTGQGGQPQHF	TGCGCCAGCAGTGAGTCAACCGGACAGGGGGGACAGCCCCAGCATTTT
TRBJ1-1	TRBV12-3/TRBV12-4	.	.	CASSPPSREEAFF	TGTGCCAGCAGCCCCCCTAGTAGGGAGGAAGCTTTCTTT
TRBJ1-6	TRBV5-1	.	.	CASSLDSRSYNSPLHF	TGCGCCAGCAGCTTGGACAGCCGCTCCTATAATTCACCCCTCCACTTT
TRBJ2-3	TRBV11-2	.	once	CASSLERRAGPRYF	TGTGCCAGCAGCCTAGAACGGAGGGCGGGACCGAGGTATTTT
TRBJ2-3	TRBV5-1	.	.	CASRQGTDTQYF	TGCGCCAGCAGACAGGGCACAGATACGCAGTATTTT
TRBJ1-1	TRBV19	.	.	CASSMRNVAEAFF	TGTGCCAGTAGTATGCGAAACGTCGCTGAAGCTTTCTTT
TRBJ1-3	TRBV4-1	.	.	CASSTVGSGNTIYF	TGCGCCAGCAGTACAGTAGGTTCCGGAAACACCATATATTTT
TRBJ1-6	TRBV28	.	once	CASSFESSYNSPLHF	TGTGCCAGCAGTTTTGAGTCCTCCTATAATTCACCCCTCCACTTT
TRBJ1-4	TRBV3-1/TRBV3-2	.	few	CASSRKEKLFF	TGTGCCAGCAGCCGTAAAGAAAAACTGTTTTTT
TRBJ2-2	TRBV5-1	.	once	CATSEGANTGELFF	TGCGCCACCTCGGAGGGCGCGAACACCGGGGAGCTGTTTTTT